One sample yielded the 19 T cell receptor beta chains listed below, sequenced in a study of T and B cells in COVID-19 patients. BIOMED2 TRB-A/B primer pools were used in multiplex TRB PCR. TCRdb re-called the multiplex PCR reads through MiXCR, storing one row per CDR3 protein. Among some 3,500 distinct CDR3 sequences listed, over 25% were seen once. TRB was amplified from approximately 250-480 ng of blood genomic DNA. The sequencing sample was made of blood. Receptor source: a human donor with active COVID-19. The donor label of this sample is uncertain.

The V gene is TRBV7-2, the J gene TRBJ2-1; D not resolved. Germline V gene lookup returns CDR1 SGHTA and CDR2 FQGNSA. V dropped 1 base and J dropped 7 bases, with 17 bases sitting between them. The CDR3 covers 16 residues. CDR3 nucleotides: TGTGCCAGCAGCTTAGTAGGGTCGGTCCTCATTAATGAGCAGTTCTTC. It yields the protein CASSLVGSVLINEQFF.

This clonotype was observed a few times. The CDR3 DNA reads as TGTGCCAGCAGCTTGCAGGGTGCTAATGAAAAACTGTTTTTT. Translation: CASSLQGANEKLFF. This chain uses TRBV5-6 with TRBJ1-4, with D perhaps matching TRBD1 (5 bases). V lost 1 base and J 3 bases, leaving 7 bases between the germline ends. From germline, CDR1 is SGHDT and CDR2 YYEEEE. This CDR3 has 14 residues.

By its share, this clonotype is medium-sized. The chain links TRBV13 to TRBJ2-7; a possible D gene is TRBD2 (5 bases). CDR1 and CDR2 (germline): PRHDT, FYEKMQ (reference sequence). V was clipped by 0 bases and J by 2 bases, with 14 bases between them. There are 16 residues in the CDR3. The CDR3 spells CASSLGPLNSAYEQYF. Written as DNA, the CDR3 is TGTGCCAGCAGCTTAGGTCCTTTGAATAGCGCCTACGAGCAGTACTTC.

About this clonotype: Sequence at one end of the junction differs from germline and may be a read error. This chain connects TRBV19 to TRBJ1-5; D call uncertain. Germline V gene data show CDR1 as LNHDA and CDR2 as SQIVND (reference sequence). This CDR3 has 15 residues. The CDR3 region has the DNA TGTGCCAGTAGTAGTAAGGGCGGGAGCAATCAGCTCCAGCATTTT. It yields the protein CASSSKGGSNQLQHF. Supplemented by reference TRBV19 and TRBJ1-5, the full variable domain reads DGGITQSPKYLFRKEGQNVTLSCEQNLNHDAMYWYRQDPGQGLRLIYYSQIVNDFQKGDIAEGYSVSREKKESFPLTVTSAQKNPTAFYLCASSSKGGSNQLQHFGDGTRLSIL.

The V gene is TRBV19, the J gene TRBJ1-5; D perhaps matches TRBD1 (5 bases). The V end was cut by 4 bases, the J end by 6 bases, with 10 bases between. The CDR3 consists of 13 residues. The germline V gene has CDR1 LNHDA and CDR2 SQIVND (reference sequence). The chain's CDR3 is CASSTGLGQPQHF. DNA for the CDR3: TGTGCCAGTAGTACAGGGCTCGGTCAGCCCCAGCATTTT.

The V and J genes are TRBV20-1 and TRBJ2-1; 10 nucleotides agree with TRBD2. The J segment lost 8 bases and the V segment lost 5 bases, leaving 9 bases of the junction unmatched. CDR1 DFQATT and CDR2 SNEGSKA come from the germline V gene (reference sequence). This CDR3 contains 14 residues. CDR3 region: CSAERGGRIDEQFF. For the CDR3, the DNA is TGCAGTGCTGAGCGGGGGGGCCGTATAGATGAGCAGTTCTTC.

The table lists this clonotype with a few counts. The rearrangement uses TRBV6-5 and TRBJ2-2, with D perhaps assigned TRBD1 or TRBD2 (5 bases each). The CDR3 length is 15 residues. The germline V gene encodes CDR1 MNHEY and CDR2 SVGAGI. Trimming took off 6 bases at V and 0 bases at J, with 11 bases between the two ends. CDR3 protein: CASSPGTANTGELFF. The CDR3 nucleotides read TGTGCCAGCAGCCCCGGGACGGCGAACACCGGGGAGCTGTTTTTT.

This chain links TRBV20-1 with TRBJ1-2, with D unclear. Germline-derived CDR1 and CDR2 are DFQATT and SNEGSKA (reference sequence). The CDR3 runs 14 residues. Trimming cost V 1 base and J 2 bases, with 11 bases left between them. CDR3 sequence reads: CSARGVDSNYGYTF. The CDR3 DNA is TGCAGTGCTAGAGGGGTAGATTCCAACTATGGCTACACCTTC.

This clonotype was seen only a few times. The chain carries TRBV5-6 and TRBJ2-7; TRBD2 matches 8 bases. CDR3 length equals 14 residues. The V gene end was trimmed by 6 bases and the J gene end by 5 bases; junction bases not matched to a gene: 10. Looked up from germline, CDR1 is SGHDT and CDR2 is YYEEEE. The CDR3 DNA sequence: TGTGCCAGCACCCGCGGGGGGCGCTATAACGAGCAGTACTTC. Its translation: CASTRGGRYNEQYF.

The J gene is TRBJ1-4, the V gene TRBV10-3, with D uncertain. Germline V gene data show CDR1 as ENHRY and CDR2 as SYGVKD. This CDR3 has 17 residues. The V end was cut by 0 bases, the J end by 0 bases, with 11 bases between. CDR3 residues: CAISESGEPATNEKLFF. DNA of the CDR3: TGTGCCATCAGTGAGTCAGGCGAACCAGCAACTAATGAAAAACTGTTTTTT.

This clonotype has only a few counts. V usage is TRBV6-5 and J usage is TRBJ1-2; 9 nucleotides agree with TRBD1. Per the germline V gene, CDR1 is MNHEY and CDR2 is SVGAGI. The CDR3 is 16 amino acids. With V trimmed by 7 bases and J by 6 bases, 15 bases remained unmatched. CDR3 nucleotides: TGTGCCAGCACCCCAACACCGGGACAGGGTTCGGATGGCTACACCTTC. It yields the protein CASTPTPGQGSDGYTF.

The rearrangement joins TRBV6-5 to TRBJ2-7, with unresolved D. The CDR3 contains 12 residues. V lost 4 bases, J lost 7 bases, and 11 bases lay in between. Germline V gene sequence: CDR1 MNHEY, CDR2 SVGAGI. The CDR3 coding sequence is TGTGCCAGCAGTTCCTGGATGAAAGAGCAGTACTTC. Translated: CASSSWMKEQYF.

The gene calls are TRBV11-2 and TRBJ1-2; no reliable D call. Trimming took off 0 bases at V and 8 bases at J, with 7 bases between the two ends. CDR1 is SGHAT and CDR2 is FQNNGV in the germline V gene. This CDR3 is built from 12 residues. CDR3 loop: CASSLESRGYTF. As DNA, the CDR3 is TGTGCCAGCAGCTTAGAGTCACGCGGCTACACCTTC.

The V and J genes are TRBV6-5 and TRBJ1-6; D is uncertain. Trimming removed 6 bases at V and 5 bases at J, with 14 bases between. Per germline, CDR1 MNHEY and CDR2 SVGAGI. This CDR3 has 15 residues. The CDR3 DNA follows: TGTGCCAGCAGCAACTTCGGTGGCAATAATTCACCCCTCCACTTT. Residues: CASSNFGGNNSPLHF.

The V call is TRBV27, the J call TRBJ2-7, with a weak D call TRBD2 (5 bases). Trimming removed 7 bases at V and 2 bases at J, with 15 bases between. This CDR3 has 14 amino acids. Per germline, CDR1 MNHEY and CDR2 SMNVEV (reference sequence). The chain's CDR3 is CASTPGREPYEQYF. The CDR3 DNA is TGTGCCAGCACCCCCGGACGGGAACCCTACGAGCAGTACTTC.

The rearrangement uses TRBV15 and TRBJ1-5, with no clear D. Trimming left V 0 bases short and J 7 bases short, with 13 bases between. Germline V gives CDR1 LNHNV, CDR2 YYDKDF (reference sequence). The CDR3 length is 15 residues. The CDR3 loop is CATSRDSIPGQPQHF. CDR3 DNA sequence: TGTGCCACCAGCAGAGATAGTATCCCAGGACAGCCCCAGCATTTT.

This clonotype occurred a few times. The chain is built from TRBV15 and TRBJ2-2, with D possibly being TRBD1 or TRBD2 (6 bases each). The V and J ends lost 0 bases and 6 bases respectively, with 11 bases between them. Germline V lookup: CDR1 LNHNV, CDR2 YYDKDF (reference sequence). This CDR3 has 15 residues. CDR3 protein: CATSRDPGEAGELFF. Here the CDR3 DNA reads TGTGCCACCAGCAGAGATCCAGGGGAGGCCGGGGAGCTGTTTTTT. The full variable domain, its missing parts supplied by reference TRBV15 and TRBJ2-2, is DAMVIQNPRYQVTQFGKPVTLSCSQTLNHNVMYWYQQKSSQAPKLLFHYYDKDFNNEADTPDNFQSRRPNTSFCFLDIRSPGLGDTAMYLCATSRDPGEAGELFFGEGSRLTVL.

This clonotype ranks as medium-sized. V and J are TRBV29-1 and TRBJ2-1; perhaps TRBD1 as D (5 bases). This CDR3 is built from 13 residues. V was trimmed by 3 bases and J by 6 bases, leaving 12 bases between them. CDR1 and CDR2 (germline): SQVTM, ANQGSEA. The CDR3 region has the DNA TGCAGCGTTGAGGTAACGCAGGGCAATGAGCAGTTCTTC. This gives the protein CSVEVTQGNEQFF.

The chain is built from TRBV18 and TRBJ1-1; no firm D call. This CDR3 contains 13 residues. From germline, CDR1 is KGHSH and CDR2 LQKENI. V was clipped by 6 bases and J by 5 bases, with 13 bases between them. CDR3 amino acids: CASSARRGTEAFF. CDR3 in DNA: TGTGCCAGCTCGGCTAGACGGGGAACTGAAGCTTTCTTT.